This T cell receptor beta chain was identified in a study of blood T cell repertoires in COVID-19. Study overall: Collection of acute and convalescent COVID-19 samples took place in the United States, Italy and Spain.

Repertoires were generated with immunoSEQ multiplex PCR, while TCRdb's copy carries only in-frame clones and drops some. Of fewer than 150,000 clones detected, about 72% appear once; the ten largest clones hold approximately 11%. The germline gives CDR1 KGHDR, CDR2 SFDVKD. V lost 0 bases, J lost 7 bases, and 9 bases lay in between. This CDR3 region has 14 residues. This clonotype was obtained from a man aged 55 to 70 who had recovered from COVID-19. The sample taken for sequencing was peripheral blood. This chain links TRBV24-1 with TRBJ2-1; D gene unclear. CDR3 sequence reads: CATSDLVERNEQFF. CDR3 nucleotides: TGTGCCACCAGTGATTTGGTGGAGAGAAATGAGCAGTTCTTC.